One sample yielded the 10 T cell receptor beta chains listed below, sequenced in a study of identical twins. TCRdb itself ran the 5' RACE reads through MiXCR, one entry per CDR3 protein. The repertoire includes about 700,000 distinct CDR3 sequences, 8.5% to 9% of them detected once, and roughly 0.97% sits in the top ten. This sample also belongs to another study, concerning yellow fever vaccine responses in identical twins.

Sequenced: PBMCs. The receptors were sampled from a woman aged 18-35 years in good health.

At least ten counts were recorded for this clonotype. This sequence joins TRBV24-1 and TRBJ2-3; 14 nucleotides line up with TRBD2. Unmatched junction bases numbered 10, after V lost 5 bases and J lost 4 bases. This CDR3 is 18 amino acids long. CDR1 and CDR2 from the germline V gene are KGHDR and SFDVKD. DNA for the CDR3: TGTGCCACCAGTGTAACCAGGGGACTAGCGGGGGCCCCAGATACGCAGTATTTT. It is translated as CATSVTRGLAGAPDTQYF.

The table lists this clonotype with many counts. This chain connects TRBV7-9 to TRBJ2-7; 9 nucleotides align to TRBD1. V trimming: 7 bases; J trimming: 4 bases; junction bases outside the gene matches: 8. The CDR3 consists of 14 residues. CDR1 and CDR2 from the germline V gene are SEHNR and FQNEAQ (reference sequence). In nucleotides, the CDR3 is TGTGCCAGCACCCCCGGGACAGGGTCATACGAGCAGTACTTC. As protein: CASTPGTGSYEQYF.

This sequence joins TRBV6-2 or TRBV6-3 and TRBJ2-1; 13 bases fit TRBD2. The germline gives CDR1 MNHEY, CDR2 SVGEGT. With 2 bases clipped from V and 0 bases from J, the junction kept 10 bases outside the gene matches. This CDR3 is built from 20 residues. The CDR3: CASSYPPGLAGTVSYNEQFF. As DNA, the CDR3 is TGTGCCAGCAGTTACCCTCCGGGACTAGCGGGAACAGTCTCCTACAATGAGCAGTTCTTC.

In this sample, this clonotype turned up many times. The chain combines TRBV28 with TRBJ2-2; tentative D call: TRBD2 (5 bases). The CDR3 is 14 amino acids. The germline CDR1 and CDR2 sequences are MDHEN and SYDVKM. V was clipped by 6 bases and J by 3 bases, with 11 bases between them. CDR3 residues: CASSRRRDTGELFF. CDR3 in DNA: TGTGCCAGCAGCCGTCGGCGGGACACCGGGGAGCTGTTTTTT.

This clonotype was seen ten or more times. The chain employs TRBV27 and TRBJ1-1; TRBD1 might be the D (5 bases). This CDR3 has 15 amino acids. Germline V gene data show CDR1 as MNHEY and CDR2 as SMNVEV (reference sequence). Trimming stripped 3 bases from V and 0 bases from J, with 11 bases between. The CDR3 loop is CASSLYGQLNTEAFF. The CDR3 DNA is TGTGCCAGCAGTTTGTACGGACAATTGAACACTGAAGCTTTCTTT.

This clonotype was seen at least ten times. The chain employs TRBV20-1 and TRBJ2-7; no clear D gene. The CDR3 loop spans 11 amino acids. Germline loops: CDR1 DFQATT, CDR2 SNEGSKA (reference sequence). Trimming pared 1 base from V and 4 bases from J, leaving 5 bases between. For the CDR3, the DNA is TGCAGTGCTAGAGTTGGGTACGAGCAGTACTTC. Protein product: CSARVGYEQYF.

This clonotype was seen only a few times. The DNA of the CDR3 is TGTGCCAGCAGTTCTGGGAGCTACGGCCTGTTTTTT. Its protein is CASSSGSYGLFF. The chain uses TRBV27 and TRBJ1-4; D remains ambiguous. Germline V gene lookup returns CDR1 MNHEY and CDR2 SMNVEV (reference sequence). The ends were cut back, 4 bases at V and 14 bases at J, with 14 bases in the middle. The CDR3 covers 12 residues.

This clonotype was observed a few times. V is TRBV5-6 and J is TRBJ2-1, with TRBD2 matching over 11 bases. The CDR3 extends over 18 amino acids. From germline, CDR1 is SGHDT and CDR2 YYEEEE. The V and J ends lost 4 bases and 0 bases, in that order; junction bases with no gene match: 9. The CDR3 spells CASSLGTSGRSSYNEQFF. CDR3 in DNA: TGTGCCAGCAGCCTTGGGACTAGCGGACGGAGCTCCTACAATGAGCAGTTCTTC. Full variable domain (remainder filled in from reference TRBV5-6 and TRBJ2-1): DAGVTQSPTHLIKTRGQQVTLRCSPKSGHDTVSWYQQALGQGPQFIFQYYEEEERQRGNFPDRFSGHQFPNYSSELNVNALLLGDSALYLCASSLGTSGRSSYNEQFFGPGTRLTVL.

V is TRBV12-3 or TRBV12-4 and J is TRBJ2-5; 11 nucleotides line up with TRBD2. This CDR3 region has 18 residues. Unmatched junction bases numbered 12, after V lost 1 base and J lost 5 bases. CDR3 in amino acids: CASSLDLSSGGPHETQYF. The CDR3 DNA follows: TGTGCCAGCAGTTTAGATTTGTCTAGCGGGGGGCCCCATGAGACCCAGTACTTC.

V gene TRBV5-5 combines with J gene TRBJ2-3; D remains ambiguous. CDR1 is SGHKS, CDR2 YYEKEE, per germline (reference sequence). Trimming pared 0 bases from V and 8 bases from J, leaving 16 bases between. CDR3 length: 15 residues. Here the CDR3 reads CASSLEQGPQATQYF. The CDR3 DNA reads as TGTGCCAGCAGCTTGGAACAAGGCCCCCAGGCTACGCAGTATTTT.